This TCR beta chain is drawn from a study of vaccination effects on CD4 cells after COVID-19. This CDR3 has 15 residues. V shed 4 bases and J shed 0 bases, with 9 bases lying between them. Germline CDR1 reads SGHTA; CDR2 reads FQGNSA. The culture ran for 10 days, and then CD4+ T cells were isolated. The repertoire was sequenced with immunoSEQ multiplex PCR; TCRdb's copy has only in-frame clones and lacks some. The data hold more than 60,000 clones, with approximately 78% observed a single time. The table lists this clone with a count of one. The antigen is undetermined. The sequences come from CD4+ T cells from PBMCs cultured without peptide, collected before COVID-19 vaccination. The chain has TRBV7-2 and TRBJ1-4; D gene unclear. This clonotype was sampled from a human donor who had a prior SARS-CoV-2 infection. In DNA, the CDR3 is TGTGCCAGCAGCTATCGACATACAACTAATGAAAAACTGTTTTTT. Translation gives CASSYRHTTNEKLFF.